This passage covers 7 T cell receptor beta chains from one sample sequenced in a study of blood T cell repertoires in COVID-19 (dated by TCRdb to the early 2020s). The library relied on the immunoSEQ multiplex PCR assay. TCRdb provides this immuneACCESS table in a form limited to in-frame rearrangements. Some clones are lacking; in checked studies, under half of them reflect an unresolved V gene, and why the rest are absent is not known. The table for this sample lists roughly 150,000 clones; 85% to 90% of them were counted only once. Of the sample, under 3.5% is held by the ten largest clones. Sequencing was done on a sample of peripheral blood. The receptors stem from a woman aged 55-70 years with active COVID-19.

The chain combines TRBV12-3 or TRBV12-4 with TRBJ1-2; TRBD1 is a possible D gene (5 bases). The CDR3 runs to 13 residues. V was cut by 3 bases and J by 6 bases, with 11 bases left in between. CDR3 in DNA: TGTGCCAGCAGTTTTCGCAGGGCCCATGGCTACACCTTC. As protein: CASSFRRAHGYTF.

The chain carries TRBV5-5 and TRBJ1-1, with 7 bases lining up with TRBD1. Germline assignment: CDR1 SGHKS and CDR2 YYEKEE (reference sequence). This CDR3 contains 12 residues. Unmatched junction bases numbered 3, after V lost 0 bases and J lost 10 bases. CDR3 DNA: TGTGCCAGCAGCTTGGACAGGGGTCCAGCTTTCTTT. Translation: CASSLDRGPAFF. The full variable domain, its missing parts supplied by reference TRBV5-5 and TRBJ1-1, is DAGVTQSPTHLIKTRGQQVTLRCSPISGHKSVSWYQQVLGQGPQFIFQYYEKEERGRGNFPDRFSARQFPNYSSELNVNALLLGDSALYLCASSLDRGPAFFGQGTRLTVV.

This clone was detected only once. This chain joins TRBV6-5 and TRBJ1-1, with D unresolved. The CDR3 extends over 13 amino acids. The germline CDR1 and CDR2 sequences are MNHEY and SVGAGI. V dropped 2 bases and J dropped 2 bases, with 6 bases sitting between them. The CDR3 DNA sequence: TGTGCCAGCAGTTACAGAGATAACACTGAAGCTTTCTTT. This translates into CASSYRDNTEAFF.

This chain uses TRBV16 with TRBJ2-1; 10 nucleotides agree with TRBD2. This CDR3 contains 16 residues. In germline, CDR1 is KGHSY, CDR2 FQNENV. After removal of 4 bases from V and 3 bases from J, the junction contained 6 bases not matched to a gene. In nucleotides, the CDR3 is TGTGCCAGCAGCCCTAGCGGGAGTTTTAGCTACAATGAGCAGTTCTTC. Amino acids: CASSPSGSFSYNEQFF.

V usage is TRBV4-1 and J usage is TRBJ2-3; D might be TRBD2 (6 bases). The germline CDR1 and CDR2 sequences are MGHRA and YSYEKL. The V gene lost 1 base and the J gene lost 0 bases, with 14 bases spanning the gap. CDR3 length: 17 amino acids. For the CDR3, the DNA is TGCGCCAGCAGCCAAGGTCTGAAACGGGGGAGCACAGATACGCAGTATTTT. It yields the protein CASSQGLKRGSTDTQYF.

The chain recombines TRBV7-9 with TRBJ2-5; possibly TRBD1 for D (5 bases). Deletions cut 8 bases from V and 5 bases from J, with 12 bases between. The length of the CDR3 is 12 residues. CDR1 SEHNR and CDR2 FQNEAQ come from the germline V gene (reference sequence). The CDR3 nucleotides read TGTGCCAGCGGTTTAGGGGCGGAGACCCAGTACTTC. Protein product: CASGLGAETQYF.

This chain joins TRBV28 and TRBJ1-2, with D maybe TRBD1 (5 bases). V was pared by 6 bases and J by 7 bases, with 18 bases between. CDR1 MDHEN and CDR2 SYDVKM come from the germline V gene. The CDR3 is made up of 14 amino acids. Written as DNA, the CDR3 is TGTGCCAGCAGCTTAGGCAGGGCCGGACGTGGCTACACCTTC. Protein product: CASSLGRAGRGYTF.